The 30 T cell receptor beta chains given below trace back to one sample, sequenced in a study of OX40 agonist ivuxolimab in advanced cancers. The protocol was immunoSEQ multiplex PCR, while the TCRdb copy is restricted to in-frame clones and leaves out a portion. In the table there are approximately 52,000 clones, 79% of which are singletons. The material was CD4+ or CD8+ T cells sorted from blood, obtained in a trial of the OX40 agonist ivuxolimab. The receptor source for this set is an adult with an advanced solid tumor such as melanoma, head and neck, liver or kidney cancer.

This clone was seen just once. The chain employs TRBV4-3 and TRBJ1-2; D perhaps matches TRBD1 (5 bases). Germline-derived CDR1 and CDR2 are LGHNA and YSLEER. With 3 bases removed from V and 5 bases from J, the gap between germline ends came to 19 bases. This CDR3 region has 16 residues. The CDR3 protein is CASSQGSGTGGYGYTF. The CDR3 coding sequence is TGCGCCAGCAGCCAGGGAAGCGGCACTGGGGGTTATGGCTACACCTTC.

This chain joins TRBV4-2 and TRBJ2-2; 7 nucleotides align to TRBD2. Germline CDR1 is LGHNA and CDR2 is YNFKEQ. This CDR3 has 15 residues. Unmatched junction bases numbered 2, after V lost 3 bases and J lost 1 base. CDR3 protein: CASSQVAGNTGELFF. The CDR3 DNA sequence: TGTGCCAGCAGCCAGGTAGCGGGGAACACCGGGGAGCTGTTTTTT.

The V and J genes are TRBV7-3 and TRBJ2-1; TRBD1 might be the D (6 bases). CDR1 SGHTA and CDR2 FQGTGA come from the germline V gene. The CDR3 spans 12 residues. Trimming cost V 4 bases and J 10 bases, with 11 bases left between them. The CDR3: CASSYSGTEQFF. DNA of the CDR3: TGTGCCAGCAGCTACTCCGGGACAGAGCAGTTCTTC.

The genes are TRBV25-1 and TRBJ1-6, with D maybe TRBD1 (5 bases). Trimming cost V 4 bases and J 1 base, with 14 bases left between them. The V gene's germline CDR1 is MGHDK and CDR2 SYGVNS. The CDR3 extends over 17 amino acids. The CDR3 sequence: CASSAIGGKSYNSPLHF. CDR3 nucleotide sequence: TGTGCCAGCAGTGCTATCGGGGGAAAGTCCTATAATTCACCCCTCCACTTT.

This clone was detected once. The V and J genes are TRBV7-8 and TRBJ1-1, with D perhaps matching TRBD1 (6 bases). The V and J ends lost 1 base and 4 bases respectively, with 10 bases between them. CDR1 and CDR2 from the germline V gene are SGHVS and FQNEAQ. CDR3 length equals 14 residues. CDR3 residues: CASSLVGGPTEAFF. The CDR3 DNA follows: TGTGCCAGCAGCTTAGTGGGGGGGCCCACTGAAGCTTTCTTT.

V gene TRBV29-1 combines with J gene TRBJ2-2, with 7 bases aligning to TRBD1. After removal of 5 bases from V and 2 bases from J, the junction contained 11 bases not matched to a gene. Germline loops: CDR1 SQVTM, CDR2 ANQGSEA. This CDR3 spans 16 amino acids. CDR3 sequence (DNA): TGCAGCGTTTTACCCCCGGACAGGACAAACACCGGGGAGCTGTTTTTT. Translation gives CSVLPPDRTNTGELFF.

The genes are TRBV2 and TRBJ1-5; tentatively, D is TRBD1 (6 bases). Trimming removed 7 bases at V and 2 bases at J, with 15 bases between. This CDR3 region has 15 residues. The germline V gene encodes CDR1 SNHLY and CDR2 FYNNEI. In DNA form, the CDR3 reads TGTGCCAGCACCTTGGAGGGGGTGGGCAATCAGCCCCAGCATTTT. Its translation is CASTLEGVGNQPQHF. Looking up the rest from reference TRBV2 and TRBJ1-5 gives the full variable domain: EPEVTQTPSHQVTQMGQEVILRCVPISNHLYFYWYRQILGQKVEFLVSFYNNEISEKSEIFDDQFSVERPDGSNFTLKIRSTKLEDSAMYFCASTLEGVGNQPQHFGDGTRLSIL.

The J gene is TRBJ1-6, the V gene TRBV15; D call uncertain. In germline, CDR1 is LNHNV, CDR2 YYDKDF (reference sequence). Trimming removed 1 base from V and 9 bases from J, with 7 bases in between. The CDR3 loop spans 13 amino acids. The CDR3 sequence: CATSRVRGSPLHF. The CDR3 nucleotides are TGTGCCACCAGCAGAGTACGCGGTTCACCCCTCCACTTT.

V and J are TRBV19 and TRBJ1-1; the match to TRBD1 covers 8 bases. CDR1 is LNHDA and CDR2 is SQIVND in the germline V gene (reference sequence). The CDR3 runs 14 residues. Unmatched junction bases numbered 7, after V lost 6 bases and J lost 4 bases. DNA for the CDR3: TGTGCCAGTAGACCGACAGGGGATGGCACTGAAGCTTTCTTT. It specifies CASRPTGDGTEAFF.

The chain uses TRBV7-2 and TRBJ2-3, with 10 positions matching TRBD2. The CDR3 loop spans 17 amino acids. In germline, CDR1 is SGHTA, CDR2 FQGNSA. Trimming removed 6 bases from V and 7 bases from J; junction bases left unmatched: 16. The CDR3 loop reads CASSLTPLSGGRNTQYF. Here the CDR3 DNA reads TGTGCCAGCAGTTTAACGCCCCTTAGCGGGGGGCGGAATACGCAGTATTTT.

This chain uses TRBV9 with TRBJ2-1; 8 bases match TRBD2. The CDR3 loop spans 16 amino acids. CDR1 is SGDLS, CDR2 YYNGEE, per germline. The trim removed 0 bases at V and 6 bases at J, leaving 8 bases unmatched. CDR3 bases: TGTGCCAGCAGCGTAGGTCGGGGGACTAGGGGCAATGAGCAGTTCTTC. Translation: CASSVGRGTRGNEQFF.

The chain has TRBV6-5 and TRBJ2-1; 10 nucleotides line up with TRBD2. V shed 7 bases, J shed 8 bases, and the junction held 8 bases outside the gene matches. This CDR3 has 14 residues. CDR1 and CDR2 (germline): MNHEY, SVGAGI. This chain's CDR3 is CASTGTSARDEQFF. The CDR3, as DNA: TGTGCCAGCACGGGGACTAGCGCCAGGGATGAGCAGTTCTTC.

The rearrangement links TRBV7-3 to TRBJ2-1, with TRBD1 matching 7 bases. CDR3 length: 15 amino acids. Germline CDR1 SGHTA, CDR2 FQGTGA. The ends lost 2 bases at V and 4 bases at J; junction bases unmatched: 5. In DNA form, the CDR3 reads TGTGCCAGCAGCTTAGAAGGCAGGGGGTACAATGAGCAGTTCTTC. Translation: CASSLEGRGYNEQFF.

The chain is built from TRBV28 and TRBJ1-5, with a tentative D call TRBD1 (6 bases). This CDR3 has 15 residues. CDR1 and CDR2 (germline): MDHEN, SYDVKM. V shed 6 bases and J shed 6 bases, with 18 bases lying between them. The CDR3, as DNA: TGTGCCAGCAGCCCCCGAAGGGGGGCGGGTCAGCCCCAGCATTTT. Protein sequence: CASSPRRGAGQPQHF.

Only a few counts were recorded for this clone. V usage is TRBV6-1 and J usage is TRBJ2-3, with 7 positions matching TRBD1. The CDR3 spans 15 residues. Looked up from germline, CDR1 is MNHNS and CDR2 is SASEGT. J gave up 0 bases and V 4 bases, and 4 bases lay outside the gene matches. Here the CDR3 DNA reads TGTGCCAGCAGTGTCCAGGGGGTTAGCACAGATACGCAGTATTTT. Amino acids: CASSVQGVSTDTQYF.

This chain links TRBV4-3 with TRBJ1-2; maybe TRBD1 (6 bases). Trimming stripped 5 bases from V and 1 base from J, with 11 bases between. The CDR3 covers 14 residues. Germline assignment: CDR1 LGHNA and CDR2 YSLEER. CDR3 nucleotides: TGCGCCAGCAGCTTCCAGGGGCTTAACTATGGCTACACCTTC. It is translated as CASSFQGLNYGYTF.

The count of this clone is one. The gene calls are TRBV7-3 and TRBJ2-1, with 11 bases matching TRBD2. CDR1 is SGHTA, CDR2 FQGTGA, per germline. There are 16 residues in the CDR3. V was pared by 4 bases and J by 4 bases, with 6 bases of the junction left unmatched. DNA for the CDR3: TGTGCCAGCAGCTCCGAGGGGACTAGCGGTTACAATGAGCAGTTCTTC. Amino acids: CASSSEGTSGYNEQFF. Looking up the rest from reference TRBV7-3 and TRBJ2-1 gives the full variable domain: GAGVSQTPSNKVTEKGKYVELRCDPISGHTALYWYRQSLGQGPEFLIYFQGTGAADDSGLPNDRFFAVRPEGSVSTLKIQRTERGDSAVYLCASSSEGTSGYNEQFFGPGTRLTVL.

V and J are TRBV6-1 and TRBJ1-1; D gene ambiguous. The ends were cut back, 6 bases at V and 6 bases at J, with 20 bases in the middle. This CDR3 has 15 residues. Germline CDR1 and CDR2: MNHNS and SASEGT. CDR3 residues: CASSQTKDIPSEAFF. CDR3 DNA: TGTGCCAGCAGCCAAACCAAAGACATCCCATCTGAAGCTTTCTTT.

V gene TRBV10-1 combines with J gene TRBJ2-4; D is unclear. From germline, CDR1 is WNHNN and CDR2 SYGVQD (reference sequence). V was clipped by 6 bases and J by 6 bases, with 15 bases between them. The CDR3 consists of 14 residues. The CDR3 reads CASSLSRSGNIQYF. CDR3 nucleotide sequence: TGCGCCAGCAGCCTTAGCCGGAGTGGAAACATTCAGTACTTC.

This chain uses TRBV18 with TRBJ2-2; D remains ambiguous. This CDR3 contains 13 residues. V lost 3 bases and J lost 4, with 6 bases in between. Germline V gene lookup returns CDR1 KGHSH and CDR2 LQKENI. The CDR3 loop reads CASSPERTGELFF. For the CDR3, the DNA is TGTGCCAGCTCACCTGAGCGCACCGGGGAGCTGTTTTTT. Using reference TRBV18 and TRBJ2-2 for the parts outside the CDR3, the full variable domain is NAGVMQNPRHLVRRRGQEARLRCSPMKGHSHVYWYRQLPEEGLKFMVYLQKENIIDESGMPKERFSAEFPKEGPSILRIQQVVRGDSAAYFCASSPERTGELFFGEGSRLTVL.

This clone has a single count. The chain has TRBV7-3 and TRBJ2-5; 11 bases are a match to TRBD2. The junction had 4 bases not matched to a gene; V was cut back by 5 bases and J by 2 bases. CDR1 is SGHTA, CDR2 FQGTGA, per germline. The CDR3 is 15 residues long. As DNA, the CDR3 is TGTGCCAGCAGCGCATCTAGCGGGGGGCAAGAGACCCAGTACTTC. Its protein product is CASSASSGGQETQYF.

The V call is TRBV6-4, the J call TRBJ1-4; 9 nucleotides match TRBD1. Germline V gene lookup returns CDR1 MRHNA and CDR2 SNTAGT. The length of the CDR3 is 12 residues. V was clipped by 8 bases and J by 10 bases; unmatched bases: 5. CDR3 in amino acids: CASGDRAGKLFF. CDR3 nucleotide sequence: TGTGCCAGCGGGGACAGGGCGGGAAAACTGTTTTTT.

In DNA form, the CDR3 reads TGTGCCAGCAGCGCGGGGACAGTCTATGGCTACACCTTC. This gives the protein CASSAGTVYGYTF. This rearrangement joins TRBV9 to TRBJ1-2; TRBD1 matches 7 bases. The CDR3 consists of 13 residues. Germline CDR1 and CDR2: SGDLS and YYNGEE. The V segment lost 3 bases and the J segment 4 bases; nucleotides outside the gene matches: 3.

The chain joins TRBV5-4 to TRBJ2-1; 7 bases align to TRBD1. The germline V gene has CDR1 SGHNT and CDR2 YYREEE (reference sequence). The CDR3 totals 13 residues. Unmatched junction bases numbered 7, after V lost 4 bases and J lost 9 bases. The CDR3 nucleotides are TGTGCCAGCAGCCCGGACAGGTGGGGTGAGCAGTTCTTC. Translating it yields CASSPDRWGEQFF.

This sequence joins TRBV7-2 and TRBJ2-2, with 9 bases fitting TRBD2. The CDR3 contains 17 residues. Germline CDR1 reads SGHTA; CDR2 reads FQGNSA. The ends lost 5 bases at V and 7 bases at J; junction bases unmatched: 14. Here the CDR3 DNA reads TGTGCCAGCAGCCCGAGCGCTGCGGGAGGGCCGATCGGGGAGCTGTTTTTT. Its protein product is CASSPSAAGGPIGELFF.

The chain combines TRBV5-5 with TRBJ2-3; possibly TRBD1 for D (6 bases). V gave up 3 bases and J gave up 2 bases, with 13 bases separating them. Germline V gene sequence: CDR1 SGHKS, CDR2 YYEKEE (reference sequence). This CDR3 contains 15 residues. This CDR3 is CASSSVWDNTDTQYF. CDR3 nucleotide sequence: TGTGCCAGCAGCTCGGTCTGGGACAACACAGATACGCAGTATTTT.

The CDR3 is CASSQSRADGYTF. The CDR3 DNA reads TGTGCCAGCAGCCAAAGTCGGGCAGACGGCTACACCTTC. The genes are TRBV7-9 and TRBJ1-2, with D unclear. Germline V gene lookup returns CDR1 SEHNR and CDR2 FQNEAQ (reference sequence). The CDR3 covers 13 residues. V was trimmed by 5 bases and J by 8 bases, leaving 15 bases between them.

This clone was counted a single time. This chain uses TRBV30 with TRBJ2-3; D possibly corresponds to TRBD2 (5 bases). This CDR3 contains 14 residues. The V gene's germline CDR1 is GTSNPN and CDR2 SVGIG (reference sequence). V lost 2 bases and J 0 bases, leaving 9 bases between the germline ends. The CDR3 DNA is TGTGCCTGGAGTACCCGGACTAGCACAGATACGCAGTATTTT. The encoded protein is CAWSTRTSTDTQYF. Full variable domain (rest looked up from reference TRBV30 and TRBJ2-3): SQTIHQWPATLVQPVGSPLSLECTVEGTSNPNLYWYRQAAGRGLQLLFYSVGIGQISSEVPQNLSASRPQDRQFILSSKKLLLSDSGFYLCAWSTRTSTDTQYFGPGTRLTVL.

This clone was counted between two and nine times. The V gene is TRBV29-1, the J gene TRBJ2-1, with D perhaps being TRBD1 or TRBD2 (6 bases each). Deletions cut 3 bases from V and 5 bases from J, with 17 bases between. Germline-derived CDR1 and CDR2 are SQVTM and ANQGSEA. The CDR3 loop spans 15 amino acids. This chain's CDR3 is CSVDVPLRGDNEQFF. CDR3 coding DNA: TGCAGCGTTGACGTTCCCCTAAGGGGGGACAATGAGCAGTTCTTC.

This clone was counted only a few times. This chain connects TRBV6-5 to TRBJ1-2; D perhaps matches TRBD1 (6 bases). The length of the CDR3 is 12 residues. Per the germline V gene, CDR1 is MNHEY and CDR2 is SVGAGI. V was shortened by 0 bases and J by 8 bases, with 7 bases between the two germline ends. The CDR3 DNA is TGTGCCAGCAGTTACTCGGGGGGCGGCTACACCTTC. This translates into CASSYSGGGYTF.